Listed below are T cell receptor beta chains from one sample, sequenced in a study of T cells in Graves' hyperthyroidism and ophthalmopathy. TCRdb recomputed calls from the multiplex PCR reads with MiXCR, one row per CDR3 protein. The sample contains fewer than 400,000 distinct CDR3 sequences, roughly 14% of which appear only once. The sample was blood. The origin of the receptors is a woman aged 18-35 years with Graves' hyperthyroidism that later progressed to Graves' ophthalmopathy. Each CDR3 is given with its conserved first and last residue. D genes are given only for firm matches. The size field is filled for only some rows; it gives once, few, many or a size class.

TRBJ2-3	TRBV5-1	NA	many	CASTRGSGGSTDTQYF	TGCGCCAGCACTAGGGGTAGCGGAGGAAGCACAGATACGCAGTATTTT
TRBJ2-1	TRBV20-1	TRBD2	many	CSASLLAGGPTYNEQFF	TGCAGTGCTAGTCTTCTAGCGGGAGGGCCAACCTACAATGAGCAGTTCTTC
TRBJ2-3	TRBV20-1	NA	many	CSARAGITDTQYF	TGCAGTGCCAGGGCAGGGATCACAGATACGCAGTATTTT
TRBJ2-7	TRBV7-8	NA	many	CASSLLGRDDEQYF	TGTGCCAGCAGCTTACTCGGCAGGGATGACGAGCAGTACTTC
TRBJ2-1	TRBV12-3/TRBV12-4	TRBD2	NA	CASSPSTSPNEQFF	TGTGCCAGCAGCCCCTCGACTAGCCCGAATGAGCAGTTCTTC
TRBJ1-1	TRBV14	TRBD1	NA	CASSPEFTGGAFSEAFF	TGTGCCAGCAGCCCGGAATTCACAGGGGGCGCGTTTTCTGAAGCTTTCTTT
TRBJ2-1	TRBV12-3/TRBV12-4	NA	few	CASTLTGDYNEQFF	TGTGCCAGCACCTTGACAGGAGACTACAATGAGCAGTTCTTC
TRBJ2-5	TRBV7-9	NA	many	CASSLEYVGAHVETQYF	TGTGCCAGCAGCTTAGAGTATGTGGGCGCCCACGTGGAGACCCAGTACTTC
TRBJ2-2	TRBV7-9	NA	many	CASRSWGELFF	TGTGCCAGCAGGAGCTGGGGGGAGCTGTTTTTT
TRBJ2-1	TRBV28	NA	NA	CASSLYERVSSYNEQFF	TGTGCCAGCAGTTTATACGAGCGGGTCAGCTCCTACAATGAGCAGTTCTTC